This paragraph reports one T cell receptor (beta chain). The V gene's germline CDR1 is MGHRA and CDR2 YSYEKL. CDR3 length: 15 residues. Trimming removed 4 bases from V and 0 bases from J; junction bases left unmatched: 1. The authors reverse transcribed all of the isolated RNA, so sequencing captured expressed TCRB transcripts. The method was immunoSEQ multiplex PCR; TCRdb's version includes in-frame clones alone and lacks a portion of them. The repertoire consists of over 65,000 clones, with roughly 31% occurring once and the leading ten covering approximately 0.45%. The record originates from a study of beta chain features in type 1 diabetes.

The TCR was taken from a young woman in good health. This rearrangement joins TRBV4-1 to TRBJ2-3; 10 bases agree with TRBD1. The sample taken for sequencing was stem cell memory CD4+ T cells from blood. The CDR3 DNA reads as TGCGCCAGCAGCCTGGGACAGGGGAGCACAGATACGCAGTATTTT. Translating gives CASSLGQGSTDTQYF.